This TCR beta chain was sequenced for a study of blood T cell repertoires in COVID-19. The wider study: Acute-phase and convalescent COVID-19 samples originated in the United States, Italy and Spain. T cells, B-cell-depleted T cells, or PBMCs provided the cDNA or gDNA that served as material.

The germline V gene encodes CDR1 SGHTA and CDR2 FQGNSA. The V gene end was trimmed by 6 bases and the J gene end by 7 bases; junction bases not matched to a gene: 7. The CDR3 is made up of 13 amino acids. Enrolment of Seattle patients took place during active infection, and they were followed longitudinally. Original analysis: Estimates of nucleated cell counts were drawn from the amplification of reference gene primers. This table comes from immunoSEQ multiplex PCR, and its TCRdb copy is limited to in-frame clones, with some not included. V and J calls and clone size are copied from that table; D and trimming were computed from the DNA. The repertoire holds about 300,000 clones, with about nine tenths as singletons.

The genes are TRBV7-2 and TRBJ1-2; 8 nucleotides align to TRBD1. Material for sequencing was peripheral blood. This sequence was found in a woman aged 30 to 39 with COVID-19, enrolled during active disease. The CDR3 bases are TGTGCCAGCAGGGATACAGGGGGAGGTGGCTACACCTTC. It translates to CASRDTGGGGYTF.